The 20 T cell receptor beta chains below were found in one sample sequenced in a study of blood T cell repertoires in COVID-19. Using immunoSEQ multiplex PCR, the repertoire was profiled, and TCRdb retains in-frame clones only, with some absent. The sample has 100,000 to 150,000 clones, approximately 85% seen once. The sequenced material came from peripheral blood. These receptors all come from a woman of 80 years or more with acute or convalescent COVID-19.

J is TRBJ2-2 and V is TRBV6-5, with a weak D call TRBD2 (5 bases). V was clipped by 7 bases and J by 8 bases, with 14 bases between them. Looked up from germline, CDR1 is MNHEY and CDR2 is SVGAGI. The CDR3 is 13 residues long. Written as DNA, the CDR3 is TGTGCCAGCAAAACTAGGACCAGTGGGGAGCTGTTTTTT. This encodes CASKTRTSGELFF.

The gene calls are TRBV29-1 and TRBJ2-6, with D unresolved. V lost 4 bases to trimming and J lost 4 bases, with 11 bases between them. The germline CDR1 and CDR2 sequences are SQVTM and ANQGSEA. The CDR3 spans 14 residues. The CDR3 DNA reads TGCAGCGTTGTTATTGGTGGCGGGGCCAACGTCCTGACTTTC. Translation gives CSVVIGGGANVLTF.

CDR3 amino acids: CASSQGWGGPFSDTQYF. The DNA for the CDR3 is TGCGCCAGCAGCCAAGGCTGGGGGGGGCCATTTTCAGATACGCAGTATTTT. The chain joins TRBV4-1 to TRBJ2-3, with D tentatively TRBD2 (7 bases). Germline V lookup: CDR1 MGHRA, CDR2 YSYEKL. This CDR3 comprises 17 residues. Trimming left V 1 base short and J 4 bases short, with 18 bases between.

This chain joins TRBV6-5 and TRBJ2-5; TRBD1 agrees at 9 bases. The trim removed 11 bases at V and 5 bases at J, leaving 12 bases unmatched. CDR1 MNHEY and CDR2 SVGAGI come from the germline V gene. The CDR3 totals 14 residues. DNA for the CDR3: TGTGCCGGAACAGGGGGCCGGTCTGTGGAGACCCAGTACTTC. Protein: CAGTGGRSVETQYF.

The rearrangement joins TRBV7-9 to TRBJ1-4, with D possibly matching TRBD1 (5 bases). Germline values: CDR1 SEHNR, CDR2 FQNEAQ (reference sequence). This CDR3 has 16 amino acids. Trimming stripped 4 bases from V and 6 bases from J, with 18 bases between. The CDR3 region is CASSSSGGYSYEKLFF. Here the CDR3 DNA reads TGTGCCAGCAGCTCGTCGGGGGGTTACAGTTATGAAAAACTGTTTTTT.

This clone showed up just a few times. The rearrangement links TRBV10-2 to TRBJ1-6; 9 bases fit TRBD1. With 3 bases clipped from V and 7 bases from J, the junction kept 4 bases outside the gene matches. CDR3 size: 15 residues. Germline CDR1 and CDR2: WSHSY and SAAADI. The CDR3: CASSDWDRVNSPLHF. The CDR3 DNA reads TGCGCCAGCAGTGACTGGGACAGGGTGAATTCACCCCTCCACTTT.

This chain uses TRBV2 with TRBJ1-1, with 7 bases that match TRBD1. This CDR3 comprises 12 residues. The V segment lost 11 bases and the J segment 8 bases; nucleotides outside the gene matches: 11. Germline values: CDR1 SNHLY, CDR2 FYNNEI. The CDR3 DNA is TGTGCCGGGGCTAGGGGGCGTGCGGAAGCTTTCTTT. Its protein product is CAGARGRAEAFF.

CDR3 loop: CASSPEQGKVYNEQFF. In DNA, the CDR3 is TGTGCCAGTAGTCCGGAGCAGGGTAAGGTCTACAATGAGCAGTTCTTC. This chain connects TRBV19 to TRBJ2-1, with D perhaps TRBD1 (5 bases). Trimming removed 5 bases from V and 3 bases from J, with 17 bases in between. Germline V lookup: CDR1 LNHDA, CDR2 SQIVND (reference sequence). CDR3 size: 16 residues.

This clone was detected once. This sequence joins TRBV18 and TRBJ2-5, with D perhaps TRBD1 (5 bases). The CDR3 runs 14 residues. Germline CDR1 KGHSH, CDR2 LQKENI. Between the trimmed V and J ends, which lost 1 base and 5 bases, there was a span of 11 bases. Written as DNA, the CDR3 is TGTGCCAGCTCACCACTTACAGGAGAGGAGACCCAGTACTTC. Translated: CASSPLTGEETQYF. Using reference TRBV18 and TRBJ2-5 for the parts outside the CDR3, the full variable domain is NAGVMQNPRHLVRRRGQEARLRCSPMKGHSHVYWYRQLPEEGLKFMVYLQKENIIDESGMPKERFSAEFPKEGPSILRIQQVVRGDSAAYFCASSPLTGEETQYFGPGTRLLVL.

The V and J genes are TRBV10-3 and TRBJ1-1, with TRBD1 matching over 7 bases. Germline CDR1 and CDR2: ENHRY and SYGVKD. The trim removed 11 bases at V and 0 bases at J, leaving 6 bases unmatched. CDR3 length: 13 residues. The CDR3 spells CAVEGQMNTEAFF. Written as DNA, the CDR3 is TGTGCCGTCGAGGGACAGATGAACACTGAAGCTTTCTTT.

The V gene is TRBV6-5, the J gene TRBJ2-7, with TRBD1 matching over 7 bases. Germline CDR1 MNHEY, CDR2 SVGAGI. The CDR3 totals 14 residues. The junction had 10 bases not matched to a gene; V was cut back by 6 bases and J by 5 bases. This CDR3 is CASRADRVSHEQYV. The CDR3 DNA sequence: TGTGCCAGCAGGGCCGACAGGGTTTCCCACGAGCAGTACGTC.

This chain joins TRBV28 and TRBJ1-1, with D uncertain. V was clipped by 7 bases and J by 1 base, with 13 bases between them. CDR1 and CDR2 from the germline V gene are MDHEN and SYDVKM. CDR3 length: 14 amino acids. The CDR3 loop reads CASIVGPTNTEAFF. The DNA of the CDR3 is TGTGCCAGCATAGTTGGGCCAACGAACACTGAAGCTTTCTTT.

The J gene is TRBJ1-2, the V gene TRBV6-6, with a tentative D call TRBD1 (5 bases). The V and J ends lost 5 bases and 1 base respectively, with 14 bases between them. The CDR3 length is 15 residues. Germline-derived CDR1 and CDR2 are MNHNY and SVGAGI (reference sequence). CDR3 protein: CASSDPGLNNYGYTF. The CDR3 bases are TGTGCCAGCAGTGACCCGGGACTGAATAACTATGGCTACACCTTC.

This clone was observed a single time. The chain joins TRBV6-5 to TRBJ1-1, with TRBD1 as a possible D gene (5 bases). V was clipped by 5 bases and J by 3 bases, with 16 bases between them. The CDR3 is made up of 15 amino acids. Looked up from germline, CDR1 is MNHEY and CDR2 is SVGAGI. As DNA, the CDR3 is TGTGCCAGCAGTCCCAGCTCAGGGTGGGACACTGAAGCTTTCTTT. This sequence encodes CASSPSSGWDTEAFF.

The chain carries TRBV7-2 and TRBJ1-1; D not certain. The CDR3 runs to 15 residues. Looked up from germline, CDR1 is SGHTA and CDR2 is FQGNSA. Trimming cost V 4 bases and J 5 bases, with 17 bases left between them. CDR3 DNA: TGTGCCAGCAGCTCAAGTCGGGGAGTGAGGACTGAAGCTTTCTTT. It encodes CASSSSRGVRTEAFF.

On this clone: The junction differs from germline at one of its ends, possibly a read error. The CDR3 sequence: CASSSRTGTGAGDF. In DNA, the CDR3 is TGCGCCAGCAGCTCTCGTACCGGGACAGGGGCCGGGGACTTC. The genes are TRBV5-1 and TRBJ1-2; 10 bases map to TRBD1. The germline V gene has CDR1 SGHRS and CDR2 YFSETQ. This CDR3 contains 14 residues. Combining the CDR3 with reference TRBV5-1 and TRBJ1-2 gives the whole variable domain KAGVTQTPRYLIKTRGQQVTLSCSPISGHRSVSWYQQTPGQGLQFLFEYFSETQRNKGNFPGRFSGRQFSNSRSEMNVSTLELGDSALYLCASSSRTGTGAGDFGSGTRLTVV.

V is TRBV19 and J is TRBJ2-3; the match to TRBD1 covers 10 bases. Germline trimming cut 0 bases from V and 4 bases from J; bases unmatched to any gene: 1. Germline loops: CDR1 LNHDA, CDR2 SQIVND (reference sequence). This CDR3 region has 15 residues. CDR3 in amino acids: CASSIDGTGADTQYF. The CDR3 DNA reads TGTGCCAGTAGTATAGATGGGACAGGGGCAGATACGCAGTATTTT.

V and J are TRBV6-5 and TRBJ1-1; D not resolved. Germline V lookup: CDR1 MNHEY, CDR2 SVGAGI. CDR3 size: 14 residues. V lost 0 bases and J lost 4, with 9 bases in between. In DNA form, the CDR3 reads TGTGCCAGCAGTTACTCGTGGGGAGGCACTGAAGCTTTCTTT. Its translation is CASSYSWGGTEAFF.

DNA for the CDR3: TGTGCCAGCAGTTTACAGGGATATGGCTACACCTTC. As protein: CASSLQGYGYTF. The chain carries TRBV12-3 or TRBV12-4 and TRBJ1-2, with a possible D match to TRBD1 (5 bases). The length of the CDR3 is 12 residues. V was clipped by 2 bases and J by 5 bases, with 6 bases between them.

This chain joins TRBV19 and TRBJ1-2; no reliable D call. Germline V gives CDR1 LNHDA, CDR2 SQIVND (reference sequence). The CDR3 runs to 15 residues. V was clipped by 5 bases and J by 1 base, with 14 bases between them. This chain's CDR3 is CASSAEGRYNYGYTF. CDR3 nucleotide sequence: TGTGCCAGTAGTGCCGAAGGGAGATATAACTATGGCTACACCTTC.